The clone carrying this TCR beta chain has just a few counts. Sequencing was performed with immunoSEQ multiplex PCR; in TCRdb, only in-frame clones are kept and a portion is missing. This table holds 50,000 to 60,000 clones, about 91% found once. This specimen comes from a study of T cell changes during pregnancy in multiple sclerosis. V gave up 4 bases and J gave up 0 bases, with 11 bases separating them. Germline-derived CDR1 and CDR2 are MGHRA and YSYEKL. The CDR3 is 15 residues long. The sample was CD4+ T cells from peripheral blood mononuclear cells, taken in the first trimester of pregnancy. The sequence came from a female donor with multiple sclerosis, enrolled in a pregnancy study. This chain joins TRBV4-1 and TRBJ2-3, with D possibly TRBD1 on 5 matching bases. In DNA, the CDR3 is TGCGCCAGCAGCCCCATAGGGGTTAGCACAGATACGCAGTATTTT. Translation: CASSPIGVSTDTQYF.